This T cell receptor (beta chain) was captured by sequencing in a study of identifying expanded T cells in peripheral blood. Findings and limits, study-wide: Two-week clone count variance significantly increased as total template count grew. Over two and four weeks, about 15 and 19 clones changed, versus approximately 1.2 between replicates.

With respect to this clone: The antigen is not known.

Healthy donors had no documented immune events, such as infections, while sampled. The CDR3 covers 15 residues. Germline assignment: CDR1 MDHEN and CDR2 SYDVKM. Trimming cost V 3 bases and J 1 base; bases outside gene matches: 2. Generated by immunoSEQ multiplex PCR, the TCRdb table keeps only in-frame clones and is missing some. The table shows under 90,000 clones, with about nine tenths occurring only once. Sequencing used blood. The receptor comes from a person aged 18 to 70 in good health. This chain connects TRBV28 to TRBJ2-3; TRBD2 matches 9 bases. The CDR3, as DNA: TGTGCCAGCAGTTTGTGGACTAGCGGCACAGATACGCAGTATTTT. It translates to CASSLWTSGTDTQYF.